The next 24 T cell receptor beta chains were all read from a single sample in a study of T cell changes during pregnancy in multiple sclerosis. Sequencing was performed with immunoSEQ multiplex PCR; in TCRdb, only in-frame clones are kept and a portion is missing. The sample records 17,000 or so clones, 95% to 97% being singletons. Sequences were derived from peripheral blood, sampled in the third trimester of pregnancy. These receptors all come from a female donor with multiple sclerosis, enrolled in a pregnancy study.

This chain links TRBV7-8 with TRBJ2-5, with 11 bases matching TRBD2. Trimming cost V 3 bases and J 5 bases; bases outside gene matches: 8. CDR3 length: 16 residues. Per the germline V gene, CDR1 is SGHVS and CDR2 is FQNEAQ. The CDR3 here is CASSFLLAGGGETQYF. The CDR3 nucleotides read TGTGCCAGCAGCTTTCTCCTAGCGGGGGGCGGGGAGACCCAGTACTTC.

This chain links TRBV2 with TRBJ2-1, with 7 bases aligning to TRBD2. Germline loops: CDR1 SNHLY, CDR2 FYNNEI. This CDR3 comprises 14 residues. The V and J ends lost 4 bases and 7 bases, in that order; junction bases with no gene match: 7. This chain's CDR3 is CASSGAGVGNEQFF. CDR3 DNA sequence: TGTGCCAGCAGTGGGGCGGGAGTAGGGAATGAGCAGTTCTTC.

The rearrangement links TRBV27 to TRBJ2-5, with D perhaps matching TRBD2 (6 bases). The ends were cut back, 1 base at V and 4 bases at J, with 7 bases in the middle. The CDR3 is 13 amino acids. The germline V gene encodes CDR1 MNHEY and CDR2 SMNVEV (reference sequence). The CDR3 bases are TGTGCCAGCAGTTTATGGAGGGGAGAGACCCAGTACTTC. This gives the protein CASSLWRGETQYF.

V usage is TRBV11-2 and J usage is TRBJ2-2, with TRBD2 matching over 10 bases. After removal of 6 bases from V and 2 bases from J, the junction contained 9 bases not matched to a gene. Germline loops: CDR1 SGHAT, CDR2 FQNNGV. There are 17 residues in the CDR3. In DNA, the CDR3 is TGTGCCAGCAGACCTTTTAGCGGGAGGACCAACACCGGGGAGCTGTTTTTT. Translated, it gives CASRPFSGRTNTGELFF.

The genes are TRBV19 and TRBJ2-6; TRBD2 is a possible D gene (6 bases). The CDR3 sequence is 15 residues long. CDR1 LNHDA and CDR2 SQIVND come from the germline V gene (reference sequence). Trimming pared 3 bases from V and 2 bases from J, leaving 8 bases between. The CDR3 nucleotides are TGTGCCAGTAGTATGGGGGGAACTGGGGCCAACGTCCTGACTTTC. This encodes CASSMGGTGANVLTF.

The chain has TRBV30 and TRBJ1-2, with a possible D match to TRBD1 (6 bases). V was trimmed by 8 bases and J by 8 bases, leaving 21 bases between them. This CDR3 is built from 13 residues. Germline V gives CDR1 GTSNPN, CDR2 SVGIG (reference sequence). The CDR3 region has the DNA TGTGCCAGCCTCAGGGGAGTATCGGGAGGCTACACCTTC. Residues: CASLRGVSGGYTF.

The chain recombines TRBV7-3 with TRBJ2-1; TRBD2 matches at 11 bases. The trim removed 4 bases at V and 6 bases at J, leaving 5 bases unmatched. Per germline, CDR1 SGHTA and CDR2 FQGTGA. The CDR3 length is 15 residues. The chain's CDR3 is CASSSLAGGSNEQFF. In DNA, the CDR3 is TGTGCCAGCAGCTCTCTAGCGGGAGGTAGCAATGAGCAGTTCTTC.

CDR3 in DNA: TGTGCCAGCTCCTCGGCAGGGTCCTACGAGCAGTACTTC. It translates to CASSSAGSYEQYF. The chain links TRBV18 to TRBJ2-7, with D perhaps TRBD1 (5 bases). This CDR3 region has 13 residues. Trimming removed 6 bases at V and 1 base at J, with 10 bases between. CDR1 and CDR2 (germline): KGHSH, LQKENI.

The DNA for the CDR3 is TGTGCCACCTTTTCTAGCGGGAGTCACGAGCAGTACTTC. Protein: CATFSSGSHEQYF. This chain connects TRBV2 to TRBJ2-7, with 10 bases that match TRBD2. Per germline, CDR1 SNHLY and CDR2 FYNNEI. With 10 bases clipped from V and 5 bases from J, the junction kept 8 bases outside the gene matches. The CDR3 extends over 13 amino acids. The variable domain in full, completed from reference TRBV2 and TRBJ2-7, reads EPEVTQTPSHQVTQMGQEVILRCVPISNHLYFYWYRQILGQKVEFLVSFYNNEISEKSEIFDDQFSVERPDGSNFTLKIRSTKLEDSAMYFCATFSSGSHEQYFGPGTRLTVT.

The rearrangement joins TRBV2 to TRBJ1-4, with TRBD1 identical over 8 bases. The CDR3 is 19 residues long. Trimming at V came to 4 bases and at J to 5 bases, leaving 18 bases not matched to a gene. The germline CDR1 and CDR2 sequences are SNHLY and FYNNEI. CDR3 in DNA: TGTGCCAGCAGTGTTAATAGGGCTGAAGCAGGGGGCTTGAATGAAAAACTGTTTTTT. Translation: CASSVNRAEAGGLNEKLFF.

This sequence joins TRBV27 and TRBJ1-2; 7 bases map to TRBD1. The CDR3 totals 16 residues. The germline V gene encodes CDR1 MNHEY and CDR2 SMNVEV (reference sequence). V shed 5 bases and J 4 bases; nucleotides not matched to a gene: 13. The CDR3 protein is CASSEHRGTLVYGYTF. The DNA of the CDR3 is TGTGCCAGCAGTGAGCACAGGGGAACACTAGTCTATGGCTACACCTTC.

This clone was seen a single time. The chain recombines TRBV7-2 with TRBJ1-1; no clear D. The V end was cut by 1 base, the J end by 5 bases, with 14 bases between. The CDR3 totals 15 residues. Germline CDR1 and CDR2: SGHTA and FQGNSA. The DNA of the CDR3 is TGTGCCAGCAGCTTAGAAGTGGGAGACTGGACTGAAGCTTTCTTT. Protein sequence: CASSLEVGDWTEAFF.

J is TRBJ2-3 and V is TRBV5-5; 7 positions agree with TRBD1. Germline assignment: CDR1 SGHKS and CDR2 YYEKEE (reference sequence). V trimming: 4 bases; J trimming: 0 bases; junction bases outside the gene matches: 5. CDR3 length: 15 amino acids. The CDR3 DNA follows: TGTGCCAGCAGCAGACAGGGTTCTAGCACAGATACGCAGTATTTT. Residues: CASSRQGSSTDTQYF.

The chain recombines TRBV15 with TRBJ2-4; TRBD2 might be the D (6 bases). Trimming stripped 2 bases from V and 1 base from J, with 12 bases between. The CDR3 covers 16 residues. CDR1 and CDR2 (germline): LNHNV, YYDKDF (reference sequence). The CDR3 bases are TGTGCCACCAGCAGACCGCCCCGGGAGGCCAAAAACATTCAGTACTTC. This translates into CATSRPPREAKNIQYF.

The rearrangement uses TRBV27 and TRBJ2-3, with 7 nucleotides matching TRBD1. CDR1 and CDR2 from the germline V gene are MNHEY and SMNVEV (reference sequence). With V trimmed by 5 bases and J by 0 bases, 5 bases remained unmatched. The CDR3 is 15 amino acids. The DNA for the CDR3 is TGTGCCAGCAGTCGACAGGGCCCTAGCACAGATACGCAGTATTTT. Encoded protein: CASSRQGPSTDTQYF.

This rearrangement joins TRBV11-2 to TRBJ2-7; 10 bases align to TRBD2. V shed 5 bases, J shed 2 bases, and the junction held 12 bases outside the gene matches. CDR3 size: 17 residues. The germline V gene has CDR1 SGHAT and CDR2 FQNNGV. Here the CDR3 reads CASSPGLADSYPYEQYF. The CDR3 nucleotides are TGTGCCAGCAGCCCCGGACTAGCGGATTCCTATCCCTACGAGCAGTACTTC.

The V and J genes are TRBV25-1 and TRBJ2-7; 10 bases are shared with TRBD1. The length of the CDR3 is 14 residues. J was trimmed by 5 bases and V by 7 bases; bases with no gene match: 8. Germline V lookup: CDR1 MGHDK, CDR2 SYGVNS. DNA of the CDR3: TGTGCCAGCAACACCCCCGGGACAGGGGACGAGCAGTACTTC. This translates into CASNTPGTGDEQYF.

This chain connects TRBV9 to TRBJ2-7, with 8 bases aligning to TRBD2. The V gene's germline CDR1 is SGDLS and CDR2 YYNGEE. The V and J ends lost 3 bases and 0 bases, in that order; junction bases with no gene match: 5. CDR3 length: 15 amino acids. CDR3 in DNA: TGTGCCAGCAGCGGAGCGGGAGCAAGCTCCTACGAGCAGTACTTC. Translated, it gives CASSGAGASSYEQYF.

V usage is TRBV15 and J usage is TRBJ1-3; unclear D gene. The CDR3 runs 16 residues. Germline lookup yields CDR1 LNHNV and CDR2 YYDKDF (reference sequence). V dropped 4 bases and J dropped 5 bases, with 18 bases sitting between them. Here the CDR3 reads CATSKSQAGLRNTIYF. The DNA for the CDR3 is TGTGCCACCAGCAAGTCCCAGGCTGGGTTGAGAAACACCATATATTTT.

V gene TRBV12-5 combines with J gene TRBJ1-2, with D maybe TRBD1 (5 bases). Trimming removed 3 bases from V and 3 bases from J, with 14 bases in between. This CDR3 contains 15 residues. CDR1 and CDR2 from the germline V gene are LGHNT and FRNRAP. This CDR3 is CASGFGDDRDYGYTF. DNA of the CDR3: TGTGCTAGTGGTTTCGGTGACGACAGAGACTATGGCTACACCTTC.

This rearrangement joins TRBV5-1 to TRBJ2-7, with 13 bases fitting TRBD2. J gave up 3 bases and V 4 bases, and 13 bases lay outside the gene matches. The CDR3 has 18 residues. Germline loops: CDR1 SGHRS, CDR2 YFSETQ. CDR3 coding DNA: TGCGCCAGCAGCATCGGACTAGCGGGAGTGGGGTTGATCTACGAGCAGTACTTC. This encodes CASSIGLAGVGLIYEQYF.

CDR3 bases: TGTGCCAGTAGTGACACGGACAGTACTAACTATGGCTACACCTTC. Protein: CASSDTDSTNYGYTF. The chain combines TRBV19 with TRBJ1-2, with TRBD1 as a possible D gene (6 bases). The CDR3 totals 15 residues. Germline values: CDR1 LNHDA, CDR2 SQIVND (reference sequence). V lost 5 bases, J lost 0 bases, and 13 bases lay in between.

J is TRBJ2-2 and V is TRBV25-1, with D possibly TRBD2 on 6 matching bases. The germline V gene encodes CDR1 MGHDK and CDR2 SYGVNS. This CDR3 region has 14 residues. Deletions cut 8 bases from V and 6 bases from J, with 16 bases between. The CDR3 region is CASGNGGPPGELFF. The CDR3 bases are TGTGCCAGCGGTAACGGAGGGCCACCCGGGGAGCTGTTTTTT.

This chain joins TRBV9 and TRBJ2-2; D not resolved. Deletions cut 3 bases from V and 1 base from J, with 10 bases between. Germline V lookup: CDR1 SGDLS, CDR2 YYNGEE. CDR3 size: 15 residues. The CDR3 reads CASSALLENTGELFF. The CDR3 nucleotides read TGTGCCAGCAGCGCGTTACTTGAGAACACCGGGGAGCTGTTTTTT.